This record concerns one TCR beta chain sequence. Its antigen is unidentified. Researchers used genomic DNA as the template to profile TCR beta VDJ and CDR3. TCRdb processed the reads anew with MiXCR; each CDR3 protein has one entry. The sample carries about 180,000 distinct CDR3 sequences, 40% to 55% recorded once. This sample stems from a study of CD8+CD57+ T cells in acquired aplastic anemia. On the study more broadly: CD4+ and CD8+ cells, once sorted, gave DNA averaging about 3 ug. Healthy donors had, on average, around 9.9 million reads for their CD4+ cells. Overall study results and limits: Researchers reported that CD8+ Simpson's diversity was not significantly different in patients versus controls.

The CDR3 has 16 amino acids. Germline CDR1 SQVTM, CDR2 ANQGSEA. V dropped 7 bases and J dropped 6; count of bases not matched to a gene: 9. This receptor was identified in a human donor in good health. The rearrangement links TRBV29-1 to TRBJ2-1; 16 bases line up with TRBD2. The sequenced sample consisted of sorted CD4+, CD8+, or CD8+CD57+ T cells (not recorded which) from PBMCs. The DNA for the CDR3 is TGCAGCGGTGGGACTAGCGGGAGGGACAAGAGCAATGAGCAGTTCTTC. It translates to CSGGTSGRDKSNEQFF.